Presented here are 5 T cell receptor beta chains from one specimen sequenced in a study of Ad26.COV2.S vaccination and SARS-CoV-2 variants. Some clones are missing from TCRdb's copy, which holds only in-frame ones; the method was immunoSEQ multiplex PCR. Of 200,000 to 250,000 clones listed, around 89% are singletons. Treatment: some 20 received Ad26.COV2.S at low or high dose, single or two shots; about 5 received placebo; per-sample allocation not given. Samples were taken on day 63 after the first vaccine or placebo injection. The specimen was peripheral blood, collected in a trial of Ad26.COV2.S vaccine versus placebo. These receptors originate from a person between 18 and 59 years old who received the Ad26.COV2.S COVID-19 vaccine or a placebo.

This clone showed up just once. This rearrangement joins TRBV7-8 to TRBJ1-5; TRBD1 matches at 7 bases. CDR1 is SGHVS, CDR2 FQNEAQ, per germline. J lost 4 bases, V lost 1 base, and 4 bases had no gene match. This CDR3 is 15 amino acids long. The CDR3 region is CASSLGRDRNQPQHF. The DNA for the CDR3 is TGTGCCAGCAGCTTAGGTCGGGACAGAAATCAGCCCCAGCATTTT.

This clone was recorded a few times. A junction boundary mismatches the germline segment, possibly from a read error. The chain combines TRBV7-2 with TRBJ1-5; possible D gene TRBD1, 5 bases. Looked up from germline, CDR1 is SGHTA and CDR2 is FQGNSA. CDR3 length equals 15 residues. The CDR3 nucleotides are TGTGCCAGCAGTTTAGGGGCTGGGGGCAATCAGCCCCAGCATTTT. Translation gives CASSLGAGGNQPQHF.

This chain links TRBV30 with TRBJ1-5; the D is unclear. Germline loops: CDR1 GTSNPN, CDR2 SVGIG (reference sequence). V lost 4 bases, J lost 7 bases, and 14 bases lay in between. The CDR3 is 13 residues long. The CDR3 spells CAWTTGPGQPQHF. The CDR3 DNA reads TGTGCCTGGACCACTGGTCCTGGCCAGCCCCAGCATTTT.

This clone has a single count. The rearrangement uses TRBV5-4 and TRBJ2-3; 8 nucleotides align to TRBD1. V was clipped by 1 base and J by 6 bases; unmatched bases: 10. Per the germline V gene, CDR1 is SGHNT and CDR2 is YYREEE (reference sequence). The CDR3 loop spans 16 amino acids. The CDR3 region is CASSLMGQGAVDTQYF. CDR3 sequence (DNA): TGTGCCAGCAGCTTGATGGGCCAGGGGGCGGTGGATACGCAGTATTTT.

The genes are TRBV25-1 and TRBJ2-1, with D perhaps matching TRBD1 or TRBD2 (5 bases each). Trimming took 6 bases from V and 6 from J, leaving 18 bases between them. Looked up from germline, CDR1 is MGHDK and CDR2 is SYGVNS. This CDR3 is 15 amino acids long. CDR3 amino acids: CASSTYPGRGNEQFF. Written as DNA, the CDR3 is TGTGCCAGCAGCACGTATCCAGGGAGAGGCAATGAGCAGTTCTTC.